The sequence of this T cell receptor beta chain was determined in a study of vaccination effects on CD4 cells after COVID-19. Turning to this clone: The antigen is undetermined.

Antigen-specific CD4+ T cells were expanded (with viral peptide pools) by the ViraFEST assay ahead of sequencing. Having been cultured for 10 days, the cells underwent CD4+ T cell isolation. Each participant was given two doses of one vaccine (BNT162b2 or mRNA-1273). Wells containing roughly 1.8 million PBMC each were cultured with around 10 IU/ml IL-2 and approximately 10 ug/ml peptides. Cultures received IL-2 medium that replaced half the medium on days 3 and 7. Study-wide results and limits: Clones arising from infection and from vaccination showed marked clonal contraction late after vaccination. Healthy vaccinees' vaccine-induced clones included only 1 of 255 cross-reacting with common cold coronaviruses.

Repertoires were generated with immunoSEQ multiplex PCR, while TCRdb's copy carries only in-frame clones and drops some. Of 75,000 to 100,000 clones listed, around 77% are singletons. Specimen: CD4+ T cells from PBMCs cultured with HCoV-OC43 spike peptides, collected after COVID-19 vaccination. Subset defined: HCoV-OC43 spike overlapping peptide pool stimulation. The sequence was collected from a human donor who received a COVID-19 vaccine.

The CDR3 spells CASSPPRTGGSYNEQFF. The CDR3, as DNA: TGTGCCAGCTCACCACCGAGAACAGGGGGCTCCTACAATGAGCAGTTCTTC. V and J are TRBV18 and TRBJ2-1; 8 bases agree with TRBD1. The V segment lost 0 bases and the J segment 0 bases; nucleotides outside the gene matches: 4. Germline loops: CDR1 KGHSH, CDR2 LQKENI. The CDR3 has 17 residues. Full variable domain (remainder filled in from reference TRBV18 and TRBJ2-1): NAGVMQNPRHLVRRRGQEARLRCSPMKGHSHVYWYRQLPEEGLKFMVYLQKENIIDESGMPKERFSAEFPKEGPSILRIQQVVRGDSAAYFCASSPPRTGGSYNEQFFGPGTRLTVL.